This is a list of T cell receptor beta chains from one sample in a study of shared clonotypes between healthy human individuals. Assay used: immunoSEQ multiplex PCR; TCRdb lists only in-frame clones, some missing. Altogether some 600,000 clones are present, roughly 96% being singletons, with the ten largest covering roughly 0.1%. The sequenced material came from naive CD8+ T cells sorted from blood. These TCRs come from a woman in her twenties or thirties in good health. CDR3s leave out the opening cysteine and the closing phenylalanine or tryptophan. The order of the fields is J gene, V gene, D gene, clone size, CDR3 protein. D genes are given only for firm matches. Expanded clones get a size class; other rows say once, few or many, or leave the size out.

TRBJ1-2	TRBV28	-	-	ASSFGEGPWGYT
TRBJ2-7	TRBV5-4	-	-	ASTTAGSYEQY
TRBJ1-1	TRBV4-1	-	-	ASSLAGSTEAF
TRBJ2-1	TRBV7-9	-	-	ASSWGPSGLSYNEQF
TRBJ1-2	TRBV6-5	TRBD1	-	ASSQLGTGLGYT
TRBJ1-1	TRBV2	-	-	ASASALWGRTEAF
TRBJ1-2	TRBV5-1	-	-	ASSPTVGRTRGGYT
TRBJ2-7	TRBV27	-	-	ASSLGGLRQPRH
TRBJ2-7	TRBV28	-	few	ASSLYRGGVSYEQY
TRBJ2-4	TRBV7-8	TRBD2	-	ASTRNRGLAGGPGKNIQY
TRBJ2-7	TRBV27	TRBD2	-	ASTSGNYEQY
TRBJ1-5	TRBV7-8	-	-	ASSPRVQGYWAQPQH
TRBJ2-1	TRBV2	TRBD1	-	ASSGHRGQALTNEQF
TRBJ2-1	TRBV5-6	TRBD2	-	ASSDSSGRWSEQF
TRBJ2-7	TRBV4-1	TRBD1	-	ASSQVDRGNYEQY
TRBJ1-1	TRBV27	TRBD1	-	ASSVTGGWPEAF
TRBJ2-2	TRBV27	TRBD1	-	ASMSGGATGELF
TRBJ1-1	TRBV10-3	-	-	AIGTSNNTEAF
TRBJ2-5	TRBV27	TRBD1	-	ASSLYVTSTGGETQY
TRBJ2-7	TRBV5-5	TRBD2	-	ASQGGGYEQY
TRBJ2-6	TRBV7-8	-	-	ASSPPVPGANVLT
TRBJ2-7	TRBV28	TRBD1	-	ASSTGEPTLHEQY
TRBJ2-7	TRBV2	TRBD2	once	ASDTSGSYEQY
TRBJ2-3	TRBV4-1	-	-	ASRLRSGTDTQY
TRBJ2-5	TRBV5-4	-	-	ASRPSGHETQY
TRBJ2-1	TRBV9	TRBD2	-	ASSVETSGMGEQF
TRBJ2-3	TRBV9	TRBD2	-	ASSVDSGRSTDTQY
TRBJ2-7	TRBV25-1	-	-	ATGGDGSYEQY
TRBJ2-3	TRBV7-3	-	-	ASGQLKADTQY
TRBJ2-5	TRBV28	-	once	ASSLGLGQETQY
TRBJ2-7	TRBV14	-	-	ASSLRDPLAEQY
TRBJ2-1	TRBV6-4	-	-	ASSDGGGYHNEQF
TRBJ1-5	TRBV21-1	-	-	ASLAGGRVSNQPQH
TRBJ2-7	TRBV7-9	TRBD1	-	ASSYYDRGTYEQY
TRBJ1-3	TRBV6-1	-	-	ASSDLFETGNTIY
TRBJ2-3	TRBV4-1	-	-	ASSRRDGPPDTQY
TRBJ2-7	TRBV5-5	-	once	ASSYYRGPYEQY
TRBJ2-6	TRBV7-3	-	-	ASSLEHGGSGANVLT
TRBJ2-5	TRBV7-8	TRBD2	-	ASSLVSGRPPETQY
TRBJ2-3	TRBV28	TRBD2	-	ASSSVGLAGLILPDTQY
-	TRBV2	TRBD1	-	ASSLDSGTAHYEQY
TRBJ2-1	TRBV28	TRBD2	-	ASSPRAGGPPNEQF
TRBJ2-4	TRBV4-1	-	-	ASSPQLGEDIQY
TRBJ1-1	TRBV11-2	-	-	ASSGGANTEAF
TRBJ2-7	TRBV2	TRBD1	-	ASSNPGQGNLEQY
TRBJ2-2	TRBV13	-	-	ASSPTSGNTGELF
TRBJ2-1	TRBV27	TRBD2	-	ASSLVLAEYNEQF
TRBJ1-1	TRBV28	-	-	ASSSTPPEAF
TRBJ2-7	TRBV9	TRBD1	-	ASSGGGTGYHEQY